A selection of T cell receptor beta chains follows, all from one sample in a study of T cell responses to AZD1222 COVID-19 vaccine. Assay: immunoSEQ multiplex PCR; the TCRdb copy retains only in-frame clones and omits some. The data contain roughly 60,000 clones, about 83% of them singletons. Sequencing used peripheral blood, obtained 28 days after the second AZD1222 dose. The receptor set was obtained from an adult who received the AZD1222 COVID-19 vaccine. The CDR3 runs from the conserved cysteine through the conserved F or W. The D gene is left open where the match is weak. Clone size appears in some rows only: once, few, many, or a class for an expanded clone.

TRBV3-1/TRBV3-2,once,NA,TRBJ1-2,CASSQGGQGYGYTF,TGTGCCAGCAGCCAAGGGGGGCAGGGCTATGGCTACACCTTC
TRBV6-1,NA,NA,TRBJ1-4,CASSEQGVGEKLFF,TGTGCCAGCAGTGAACAAGGGGTAGGGGAAAAACTGTTTTTT
TRBV30,NA,NA,TRBJ2-5,CAWSPALGETQYF,TGTGCCTGGAGCCCCGCCTTAGGGGAGACCCAGTACTTC
TRBV6-1,NA,NA,TRBJ2-7,CASSDNRASSYEQYF,TGTGCCAGCAGTGACAACAGGGCTAGCTCCTACGAGCAGTACTTC
TRBV15,once,TRBD1,TRBJ1-1,CATSIPGQGPNTEAFF,TGTGCCACCAGCATCCCGGGACAGGGACCGAACACTGAAGCTTTCTTT
TRBV29-1,NA,NA,TRBJ1-2,CSVTPGGQDYGYTF,TGCAGCGTAACCCCGGGGGGGCAGGACTATGGCTACACCTTC
TRBV28,few,TRBD1,TRBJ2-7,CASSSPGTGLREQYF,TGTGCCAGCAGTTCTCCCGGGACAGGGCTTAGGGAGCAGTACTTC
TRBV12-3/TRBV12-4,NA,NA,TRBJ1-1,CASSPGSPSEAFF,TGTGCCAGCAGCCCCGGGTCACCTTCCGAAGCTTTCTTT
TRBV11-1,NA,NA,TRBJ2-3,CASSLAGESTDTQYF,TGTGCCAGCAGCTTAGCGGGGGAGAGCACAGATACGCAGTATTTT
TRBV7-9,NA,NA,TRBJ1-2,CASSLMMEGQNYGYTF,TGTGCCAGCAGCTTAATGATGGAGGGGCAAAACTATGGCTACACCTTC
TRBV9,few,TRBD2,TRBJ2-1,CASSVAGGQNEQFF,TGTGCCAGCAGCGTAGCGGGGGGGCAAAATGAGCAGTTCTTC
TRBV9,NA,TRBD1,TRBJ1-4,CASSGGTGGEKLFF,TGTGCCAGCAGCGGGGGGACAGGCGGCGAAAAACTGTTTTTT
TRBV3-1/TRBV3-2,NA,NA,TRBJ1-6,CASSQFWSPLHF,TGTGCCAGCAGCCAGTTCTGGTCACCCCTCCACTTT
TRBV5-8,NA,NA,TRBJ1-1,CASSLGDQGTEAFF,TGTGCCAGCAGCTTGGGGGACCAGGGAACTGAAGCTTTCTTT
TRBV7-9,NA,NA,TRBJ2-1,CASSPDGYNEQFF,TGTGCCAGCAGCCCGGACGGATACAATGAGCAGTTCTTC
TRBV7-2,NA,TRBD1,TRBJ1-1,CASSYTGTVNTEAFF,TGTGCCAGCAGTTATACCGGGACAGTGAACACTGAAGCTTTCTTT
TRBV5-6,NA,TRBD1,TRBJ2-1,CASSAGTGGFNEQFF,TGTGCCAGCAGCGCCGGGACAGGGGGCTTTAATGAGCAGTTCTTC
TRBV7-2,few,NA,TRBJ2-1,CASSSLLGTEQFF,TGTGCCAGCAGCTCTCTCCTAGGTACTGAGCAGTTCTTC
TRBV25-1,NA,TRBD1,TRBJ2-7,CASSEVGDRGYEQYF,TGTGCCAGCAGTGAAGTGGGGGACAGAGGCTACGAGCAGTACTTC
TRBV2,NA,TRBD1,TRBJ1-5,CASTGQGNNQPQHF,TGTGCCAGCACCGGACAGGGGAACAATCAGCCCCAGCATTTT
TRBV6-2/TRBV6-3,NA,TRBD1,TRBJ1-1,CASSRPGQGNTEAFF,TGTGCCAGCAGCCGTCCGGGACAGGGGAACACTGAAGCTTTCTTT
TRBV24-1,NA,TRBD2,TRBJ2-3,CATQTGLAGSTDTQYF,TGTGCCACCCAAACGGGACTAGCGGGGAGCACAGATACGCAGTATTTT
TRBV19,once,NA,TRBJ1-1,CASSIDIGNTEAFF,TGTGCCAGTAGTATAGATATAGGGAACACTGAAGCTTTCTTT
TRBV18,NA,TRBD1,TRBJ2-7,CASSPQDREISEQYF,TGTGCCAGCTCACCCCAGGACAGGGAAATTAGCGAGCAGTACTTC
TRBV11-3,NA,TRBD1,TRBJ1-4,CASSGLTGTGNEKLFF,TGTGCCAGCAGCGGGCTTACCGGGACAGGAAATGAAAAACTGTTTTTT
TRBV5-6,NA,TRBD1,TRBJ2-7,CASSLTGGRYEQYF,TGTGCCAGCAGCCTCACAGGGGGACGGTACGAGCAGTACTTC
TRBV6-5,NA,NA,TRBJ1-1,CASTDGNTEAFF,TGTGCCAGCACGGATGGGAACACTGAAGCTTTCTTT
TRBV10-3,NA,NA,TRBJ2-2,CAIQDANTGELFF,TGTGCCATCCAAGACGCGAACACCGGGGAGCTGTTTTTT
TRBV9,NA,TRBD1,TRBJ2-2,CASSVVGQGAGELFF,TGTGCCAGCAGCGTAGTGGGACAGGGGGCCGGGGAGCTGTTTTTT
TRBV9,NA,NA,TRBJ1-1,CASSVRADTEAFF,TGTGCCAGCAGCGTCCGGGCGGACACTGAAGCTTTCTTT
TRBV6-5,NA,TRBD1,TRBJ1-1,CASNLQGAGTEAFF,TGTGCCAGCAACTTACAGGGGGCTGGCACTGAAGCTTTCTTT
TRBV10-3,few,NA,TRBJ1-1,CAISEPGRLNTEAFF,TGTGCCATCAGTGAGCCGGGACGGCTGAACACTGAAGCTTTCTTT
TRBV7-9,NA,TRBD1,TRBJ2-7,CAPIRQGYEQYF,TGTGCCCCGATCCGACAGGGCTACGAGCAGTACTTC
TRBV9,once,NA,TRBJ1-1,CASSGEGGGTTEAFF,TGTGCCAGCAGCGGAGAGGGAGGCGGGACCACTGAAGCTTTCTTT
TRBV19,NA,NA,TRBJ1-5,CASSMTVNQPQHF,TGTGCCAGTAGTATGACGGTCAATCAGCCCCAGCATTTT
TRBV6-5,NA,TRBD1,TRBJ2-5,CASRSNRGSETQYF,TGTGCCAGCAGATCGAACAGGGGATCGGAGACCCAGTACTTC
TRBV7-2,once,NA,TRBJ1-5,CASSWRVGGNQPQHF,TGTGCCAGCAGCTGGCGGGTGGGAGGCAATCAGCCCCAGCATTTT
TRBV4-3,NA,NA,TRBJ1-1,CASSQDPGGWNTEAFF,TGCGCCAGCAGCCAAGATCCCGGGGGATGGAACACTGAAGCTTTCTTT
TRBV27,NA,TRBD1,TRBJ1-6,CASSFRDRGSPLHF,TGTGCCAGCAGTTTCCGGGACAGGGGTTCACCCCTCCACTTT
TRBV7-2,NA,TRBD2,TRBJ2-1,CASSSRGDNEQFF,TGTGCCAGCAGCTCCCGGGGGGACAATGAGCAGTTCTTC
TRBV11-3,once,NA,TRBJ1-3,CASSSGDGGNTIYF,TGTGCCAGCAGCTCCGGGGATGGCGGGAACACCATATATTTT
TRBV11-3,NA,NA,TRBJ2-7,CASSLLGGGYEQYF,TGTGCCAGCAGCCTCTTGGGAGGGGGCTACGAGCAGTACTTC
TRBV2,NA,NA,TRBJ1-3,CASNKGPLDGNTIYF,TGTGCCAGCAACAAGGGACCGCTCGATGGAAACACCATATATTTT
TRBV7-3,NA,TRBD1,TRBJ2-3,CASSSGQPTDTQYF,TGTGCCAGCAGCTCGGGACAGCCCACAGATACGCAGTATTTT
TRBV6-7,NA,NA,TRBJ2-5,CASREGGPETQYF,TGTGCCAGCCGTGAAGGAGGGCCCGAGACCCAGTACTTC
TRBV5-1,once,TRBD2,TRBJ2-3,CASSLTGIVAGGDTQYF,TGCGCCAGCAGCTTGACGGGTATAGTAGCGGGGGGCGATACGCAGTATTTT
TRBV4-2,NA,NA,TRBJ2-3,CASSPEVDTDTQYF,TGTGCCAGCAGCCCAGAGGTGGACACAGATACGCAGTATTTT
TRBV15,NA,NA,TRBJ2-5,CATSRGGQKETQYF,TGTGCCACCAGCAGAGGAGGTCAGAAAGAGACCCAGTACTTC
TRBV6-5,NA,TRBD1,TRBJ1-6,CASSYSGGDSWSSLHF,TGTGCCAGCAGTTACTCGGGGGGGGACAGTTGGTCGTCCCTCCACTTT
TRBV5-5,NA,NA,TRBJ2-1,CASSLTGNSYNEQFF,TGTGCCAGCAGCTTGACCGGGAACTCCTACAATGAGCAGTTCTTC